These 26 T cell receptor beta chains were all obtained from the same sample, sequenced in a study of Graves' ophthalmopathy and Graves' hyperthyroidism (dated by TCRdb to between 2018 and 2020). Sequencing was carried out with an Illumina HiSeq 2000. For repertoire sequencing, TCR beta CDR3 regions were amplified from RNA transcripts. The first round was an RT-PCR using HTBI primers with the Qiagen OneStep RT-PCR kit, and this first round was followed by a second-round multiplex PCR, then size selection and purification. The raw public reads went through TCRdb reprocessing: fastp at Q25, MiXCR clone calling, in-frame beta chains kept. Merged by CDR3 protein, the rows form single entries marked with the most common genes and DNA. The sample has 450,000 or so distinct CDR3 sequences on record, around an eighth of them singletons. The ten most abundant clones make up 9.8% of the sample. Sequenced sample: blood. Every receptor here comes from a woman aged 25 to 45 with Graves' ophthalmopathy. Donor details come from another sample of the same person, matched by shared clones.

This clonotype was seen many times. This chain joins TRBV7-3 and TRBJ2-5; TRBD2 agrees at 8 bases. Germline values: CDR1 SGHTA, CDR2 FQGTGA. CDR3 length: 16 residues. Unmatched junction bases numbered 7, after V lost 2 bases and J lost 2 bases. CDR3 amino acids: CASSLFSAGGQETQYF. CDR3 DNA sequence: TGTGCCAGCAGCTTATTCTCGGCGGGGGGTCAAGAGACCCAGTACTTC.

This clonotype was counted at least ten times. The chain employs TRBV12-3 or TRBV12-4 and TRBJ1-6; no definite D call. V lost 6 bases and J 6 bases, leaving 12 bases between the germline ends. The length of the CDR3 is 14 residues. CDR3 in DNA: TGTGCCAGCAGATTCCCGGGGTTTAATTCACCCCTCCACTTT. Encoded protein: CASRFPGFNSPLHF.

This clonotype was recorded at least ten times. V gene TRBV6-2 or TRBV6-3 combines with J gene TRBJ2-7, with 8 positions matching TRBD2. Trimming took 2 bases from V and 11 from J; bases not matched to a gene: 5. CDR3 length: 12 residues. Germline CDR1 and CDR2: MNHEY and SVGEGT. Here the CDR3 DNA reads TGTGCCAGCAGTTACGGGGATAGCGGGGAGTACTTC. Translation gives CASSYGDSGEYF.

As DNA, the CDR3 is TGTGCCAGCTCACCAGAGGGTTCCTATAATTCACCCCTCCACTTT. Amino acid sequence: CASSPEGSYNSPLHF. The rearrangement uses TRBV18 and TRBJ1-6; D is uncertain. CDR1 is KGHSH, CDR2 LQKENI, per germline. Trimming left V 2 bases short and J 1 base short, with 6 bases between. This CDR3 contains 15 residues.

In its sample, this clonotype was seen many times. This chain uses TRBV11-2 with TRBJ1-1; D is undetermined. CDR1 SGHAT and CDR2 FQNNGV come from the germline V gene. V was pared by 11 bases and J by 0 bases, with 10 bases between. The CDR3 length is 12 residues. CDR3 bases: TGTGCCGCAAAGGGATTGAACACTGAAGCTTTCTTT. Translated, it gives CAAKGLNTEAFF.

This clonotype showed up many times. The chain recombines TRBV2 with TRBJ2-7; D gene unclear. Germline assignment: CDR1 SNHLY and CDR2 FYNNEI. Trimming removed 4 bases from V and 0 bases from J, with 10 bases in between. This CDR3 has 14 amino acids. CDR3 residues: CASSVGFSSYEQYF. The DNA for the CDR3 is TGTGCCAGCAGTGTAGGTTTCAGCTCCTACGAGCAGTACTTC. The full variable domain, completed using reference TRBV2 and TRBJ2-7, is EPEVTQTPSHQVTQMGQEVILRCVPISNHLYFYWYRQILGQKVEFLVSFYNNEISEKSEIFDDQFSVERPDGSNFTLKIRSTKLEDSAMYFCASSVGFSSYEQYFGPGTRLTVT.

This sequence joins TRBV28 and TRBJ2-7; the D gene is possibly TRBD2 (6 bases). This CDR3 region has 14 residues. Germline assignment: CDR1 MDHEN and CDR2 SYDVKM. V was clipped by 6 bases and J by 9 bases, with 21 bases between them. As DNA, the CDR3 is TGTGCCAGCAGCCCAAGGGGACTTCTGTCCCCGCAGTACTTC. Translating it yields CASSPRGLLSPQYF.

This clonotype occurred many times. The J gene is TRBJ2-5, the V gene TRBV6-5; no reliable D call. This CDR3 spans 12 amino acids. Germline CDR1 MNHEY, CDR2 SVGAGI. V lost 2 bases and J lost 10, with 11 bases in between. The CDR3 sequence: CASSYPGQDQYF. In DNA form, the CDR3 reads TGTGCCAGCAGTTACCCCGGGCAAGACCAGTACTTC.

This clonotype was detected many times. The chain links TRBV28 to TRBJ2-4; 7 bases are a match to TRBD2. V was pared by 2 bases and J by 4 bases, with 14 bases of the junction left unmatched. The length of the CDR3 is 18 residues. CDR1 is MDHEN and CDR2 is SYDVKM in the germline V gene. CDR3 amino acids: CASSLVLGGQGGKNIQYF. The CDR3 DNA is TGTGCCAGCAGTTTAGTACTAGGCGGCCAGGGAGGGAAAAACATTCAGTACTTC.

This clonotype has ten or more counts. The J gene is TRBJ2-2, the V gene TRBV18; no clear D gene. From germline, CDR1 is KGHSH and CDR2 LQKENI. The ends were cut back, 3 bases at V and 6 bases at J, with 11 bases in the middle. CDR3 length: 14 residues. DNA of the CDR3: TGTGCCAGCTCACCCTTATCCCCGTCCGGGGAGCTGTTTTTT. Its translation: CASSPLSPSGELFF.

Many counts were recorded for this clonotype. The chain employs TRBV6-5 and TRBJ1-3, with D perhaps matching TRBD1 (6 bases). V was clipped by 0 bases and J by 5 bases, with 8 bases between them. The CDR3 runs to 14 residues. Germline V gene data show CDR1 as MNHEY and CDR2 as SVGAGI. The CDR3 spells CASSYSQGRNTIYF. In nucleotides, the CDR3 is TGTGCCAGCAGTTACTCGCAGGGGCGAAACACCATATATTTT.

This clonotype was seen at least ten times. The chain has TRBV28 and TRBJ2-7, with D possibly matching TRBD2 (6 bases). Germline loops: CDR1 MDHEN, CDR2 SYDVKM. The CDR3 runs to 14 residues. V was pared by 5 bases and J by 1 base, with 12 bases between. Here the CDR3 reads CASSGRPSSYEQYF. CDR3 sequence (DNA): TGTGCCAGCAGTGGGAGGCCTTCATCCTACGAGCAGTACTTC.

This clonotype was seen many times. The gene calls are TRBV12-3 or TRBV12-4 and TRBJ1-2, with 8 nucleotides matching TRBD1. This CDR3 contains 15 residues. J was trimmed by 1 base and V by 5 bases; bases with no gene match: 6. DNA of the CDR3: TGTGCCAGCAGTCTCAGGACAGGGTTTAACTATGGCTACACCTTC. Its translation is CASSLRTGFNYGYTF.

This clonotype came up a few times. V usage is TRBV19 and J usage is TRBJ2-2; D call uncertain. Per the germline V gene, CDR1 is LNHDA and CDR2 is SQIVND (reference sequence). The CDR3 is made up of 15 amino acids. The V and J ends lost 1 base and 0 bases respectively, with 6 bases between them. This CDR3 reads CASSIAASNTGELFF. CDR3 coding DNA: TGTGCCAGTAGTATAGCAGCCTCGAACACCGGGGAGCTGTTTTTT. The entire variable domain, with the rest obtained from reference TRBV19 and TRBJ2-2, is as follows: DGGITQSPKYLFRKEGQNVTLSCEQNLNHDAMYWYRQDPGQGLRLIYYSQIVNDFQKGDIAEGYSVSREKKESFPLTVTSAQKNPTAFYLCASSIAASNTGELFFGEGSRLTVL.

This clonotype has a count of ten or more. Germline is not matched at one junction end, which may reflect a read error. The rearrangement uses TRBV27 and TRBJ2-4, with TRBD1 matching over 7 bases. Germline V gives CDR1 MNHEY, CDR2 SMNVEV (reference sequence). CDR3 length: 14 residues. The CDR3, as DNA: TGCGCCAGCAGTGGAGGACAGGCCCTAAACATTCAGTACTTC. It codes for CASSGGQALNIQYF.

At least ten counts were recorded for this clonotype. The chain employs TRBV5-1 and TRBJ2-7, with TRBD1 as a possible D gene (7 bases). CDR1 and CDR2 from the germline V gene are SGHRS and YFSETQ. The CDR3 sequence is 14 residues long. Trimming stripped 4 bases from V and 4 bases from J, with 15 bases between. CDR3 nucleotide sequence: TGCGCCAGCAGCGGCGGGGACAGCCCTTACGAGCAGTACTTC. It specifies CASSGGDSPYEQYF.

V and J are TRBV6-1 and TRBJ2-7, with 9 positions matching TRBD1. V was pared by 6 bases and J by 3 bases, with 12 bases of the junction left unmatched. There are 16 residues in the CDR3. Germline V lookup: CDR1 MNHNS, CDR2 SASEGT. Written as DNA, the CDR3 is TGTGCCAGCAGGGGCCCAAAGACAGGGGGGATCTACGAGCAGTACTTC. Residues: CASRGPKTGGIYEQYF.

This clonotype was seen repeatedly, ten times or more. Mismatch with germline at one junction end may stem from a read error. This chain uses TRBV5-1 with TRBJ2-4; tentative D call: TRBD1 (6 bases). CDR1 is SGHRS, CDR2 YFSETQ, per germline. The CDR3 covers 13 residues. For the CDR3, the DNA is TGCGCCAGCAGTATATCGGGCCGGGACATTAAGTACTTC. As protein: CASSISGRDIKYF. The entire variable domain, with the rest obtained from reference TRBV5-1 and TRBJ2-4, is as follows: KAGVTQTPRYLIKTRGQQVTLSCSPISGHRSVSWYQQTPGQGLQFLFEYFSETQRNKGNFPGRFSGRQFSNSRSEMNVSTLELGDSALYLCASSISGRDIKYFGAGTRLSVL.

In this sample, this clonotype turned up many times. V and J are TRBV20-1 and TRBJ2-7; no clear D gene. The germline CDR1 and CDR2 sequences are DFQATT and SNEGSKA (reference sequence). V was shortened by 0 bases and J by 5 bases, with 14 bases between the two germline ends. CDR3 size: 14 residues. For the CDR3, the DNA is TGCAGTGCTAGAGATCTCCGGTCTTACCACGAGCAGTACTTC. It codes for CSARDLRSYHEQYF.

The table lists this clonotype with many counts. V usage is TRBV12-3 or TRBV12-4 and J usage is TRBJ2-6, with TRBD2 identical over 7 bases. The CDR3 length is 17 residues. With V trimmed by 5 bases and J by 1 base, 8 bases remained unmatched. Here the CDR3 DNA reads TGTGCCAGCAGTGCCCGGGACTACTTGTCTGGGGCCAACGTCCTGACTTTC. It encodes CASSARDYLSGANVLTF.

This clonotype was counted at least ten times. The V and J genes are TRBV12-3 or TRBV12-4 and TRBJ1-2, with D unclear. The V gene lost 5 bases and the J gene lost 0 bases, with 19 bases spanning the gap. The CDR3 sequence is 17 residues long. The CDR3 DNA sequence: TGTGCCAGCAGTAAACCTCACCGGCAGCAAGCTAACTATGGCTACACCTTC. Translated: CASSKPHRQQANYGYTF.

This clonotype was observed at least ten times. DNA for the CDR3: TGTGCCAGCAGCTTTGGACTGAACACCGGGGAGCTGTTTTTT. Protein product: CASSFGLNTGELFF. This chain uses TRBV7-2 with TRBJ2-2; possibly TRBD2 for D (5 bases). V gave up 3 bases and J gave up 1 base, with 6 bases separating them. The CDR3 runs 14 residues. Germline V CDR1 and CDR2: SGHTA, FQGNSA.

This clonotype was counted many times. The chain recombines TRBV4-1 with TRBJ1-3; TRBD1 matches at 8 bases. The CDR3 is 15 residues long. Trimming removed 2 bases from V and 2 bases from J; junction bases left unmatched: 2. Germline values: CDR1 MGHRA, CDR2 YSYEKL. CDR3 nucleotide sequence: TGCGCCAGCAGCCAACGACAGGGGACTGGAAACACCATATATTTT. Translated, it gives CASSQRQGTGNTIYF.

This clonotype has a handful of counts. This rearrangement joins TRBV7-3 to TRBJ2-2; D is unclear. The V gene's germline CDR1 is SGHTA and CDR2 FQGTGA. The germline V and J ends were trimmed by 5 bases and 7 bases, with 14 bases remaining between them. The CDR3 totals 14 residues. CDR3 loop: CASSPPGQYGELFF. For the CDR3, the DNA is TGTGCCAGCAGCCCTCCGGGCCAGTACGGGGAGCTGTTTTTT.

The rearrangement uses TRBV28 and TRBJ2-7; tentatively, D is TRBD2 (6 bases). The germline V and J ends were trimmed by 3 bases and 4 bases, with 19 bases remaining between them. The CDR3 is 16 amino acids. From germline, CDR1 is MDHEN and CDR2 SYDVKM. CDR3 residues: CASSFIPWTGAYEQYF. The CDR3 DNA reads as TGTGCCAGCAGTTTTATCCCTTGGACGGGAGCGTACGAGCAGTACTTC.

To note about this clonotype: A clone one base away is much larger, so this may be a read error. The conserved phenylalanine or tryptophan normally closing the CDR3 is absent here, so this likely arose from a read error. The V call is TRBV10-1, the J call TRBJ2-5, with a possible D match to TRBD2 (6 bases). V was clipped by 7 bases and J by 5 bases, with 20 bases between them. The CDR3 has 15 amino acids. Per the germline V gene, CDR1 is WNHNN and CDR2 is SYGVQD (reference sequence). The chain's CDR3 is CASIPSRAGRETQYS. CDR3 coding DNA: TGCGCCAGCATCCCATCCCGTGCAGGGAGGGAGACCCAGTACTCC.